The 14 T cell receptor beta chains below come from one sample, sequenced in a study of cytomegalovirus exposure and HLA in healthy donors. Vbeta (60) and Jbeta (13) primers were used in the PCR. Sequenced by immunoSEQ multiplex PCR; TCRdb stores in-frame clones only, minus some. The sample lists around 120,000 clones, over 65% occurring once. Sequencing was carried out using PBMCs. These receptor sequences come from a woman between 40 and 50 years old in good health and CMV-seropositive.

The chain employs TRBV19 and TRBJ2-5; maybe TRBD2 (5 bases). Deletions cut 3 bases from V and 2 bases from J, with 16 bases between. Per the germline V gene, CDR1 is LNHDA and CDR2 is SQIVND (reference sequence). The CDR3 loop spans 16 amino acids. The CDR3 loop is CASSIGLASGQETQYF. DNA of the CDR3: TGTGCCAGTAGTATTGGTCTAGCCTCAGGACAAGAGACCCAGTACTTC.

This clone was seen just once. The chain uses TRBV2 and TRBJ1-1; TRBD1 aligns across 7 bases. V trimming: 6 bases; J trimming: 4 bases; junction bases outside the gene matches: 5. Per the germline V gene, CDR1 is SNHLY and CDR2 is FYNNEI. The CDR3 sequence is 13 residues long. CDR3 sequence: CASSLRGPTEAFF. The CDR3 nucleotides are TGTGCCAGCAGCCTAAGGGGGCCCACTGAAGCTTTCTTT. The full variable domain, completed using reference TRBV2 and TRBJ1-1, is EPEVTQTPSHQVTQMGQEVILRCVPISNHLYFYWYRQILGQKVEFLVSFYNNEISEKSEIFDDQFSVERPDGSNFTLKIRSTKLEDSAMYFCASSLRGPTEAFFGQGTRLTVV.

The chain has TRBV6-1 and TRBJ2-2, with 8 bases identical to TRBD1. The CDR3 extends over 16 amino acids. The ends lost 4 bases at V and 5 bases at J; junction bases unmatched: 9. CDR1 and CDR2 from the germline V gene are MNHNS and SASEGT. As DNA, the CDR3 is TGTGCCAGCAGTGGCCACGGGACAGGTTTGACCGGGGAGCTGTTTTTT. Its protein is CASSGHGTGLTGELFF.

The chain has TRBV27 and TRBJ1-4; no firm D call. Germline loops: CDR1 MNHEY, CDR2 SMNVEV (reference sequence). With 6 bases removed from V and 3 bases from J, the gap between germline ends came to 8 bases. The CDR3 totals 13 residues. The CDR3 coding sequence is TGTGCCAGCAGGATAGACTCTAATGAAAAACTGTTTTTT. This codes for CASRIDSNEKLFF.

This chain links TRBV7-2 with TRBJ1-6; 8 nucleotides agree with TRBD1. The germline gives CDR1 SGHTA, CDR2 FQGNSA. V shed 5 bases, J shed 10 bases, and the junction held 13 bases outside the gene matches. The CDR3 spans 16 residues. The CDR3 sequence is CASSTPTGALRSPLHF. CDR3 bases: TGTGCCAGCAGCACACCGACAGGGGCGTTACGGTCACCCCTCCACTTT.

V usage is TRBV4-3 and J usage is TRBJ2-7, with D perhaps TRBD2 (6 bases). The CDR3 length is 14 residues. V dropped 4 bases and J dropped 3 bases, with 13 bases sitting between them. The germline V gene encodes CDR1 LGHNA and CDR2 YSLEER. The CDR3 DNA follows: TGCGCCAGCAGCCCCACTTTGGGGGGCTACGAGCAGTACTTC. The encoded protein is CASSPTLGGYEQYF.

About this clone itself: Other DNA sequences of this sample code for an identical CDR3. The chain combines TRBV5-4 with TRBJ1-1; 11 bases align to TRBD1. Trimming at V came to 6 bases and at J to 4 bases, leaving 8 bases not matched to a gene. The CDR3 length is 15 residues. CDR1 SGHNT and CDR2 YYREEE come from the germline V gene (reference sequence). This CDR3 reads CASTRPGQGGTEAFF. CDR3 nucleotide sequence: TGTGCCAGCACCCGACCGGGACAGGGGGGCACTGAAGCTTTCTTT.

J is TRBJ2-7 and V is TRBV7-2; a weak D match, TRBD2 (6 bases). Germline V CDR1 and CDR2: SGHTA, FQGNSA. The length of the CDR3 is 14 residues. Trimming pared 0 bases from V and 4 bases from J, leaving 10 bases between. The CDR3, as DNA: TGTGCCAGCAGCTTAGCGGGAGGTGAATACGAGCAGTACTTC. Amino acids: CASSLAGGEYEQYF.

This clone has only one observation. This chain connects TRBV18 to TRBJ1-1, with D tentatively TRBD1 (5 bases). The CDR3 consists of 15 residues. The V end was cut by 1 base, the J end by 4 bases, with 13 bases between. Per the germline V gene, CDR1 is KGHSH and CDR2 is LQKENI. The CDR3 DNA follows: TGTGCCAGCTCACCACAAAGGGGATTAGGCACTGAAGCTTTCTTT. This translates into CASSPQRGLGTEAFF.

This chain uses TRBV28 with TRBJ2-2; 9 bases agree with TRBD2. The CDR3 sequence is 14 residues long. V lost 11 bases and J lost 5; bases outside the gene matches: 9. Germline CDR1 reads MDHEN; CDR2 reads SYDVKM. The CDR3, as DNA: TGTGCCGGCGGGGGGGGCAGGCTGACCGGGGAGCTGTTTTTT. This codes for CAGGGGRLTGELFF.

The V gene is TRBV5-6, the J gene TRBJ1-5; D is unclear. Germline CDR1 reads SGHDT; CDR2 reads YYEEEE. V was pared by 6 bases and J by 2 bases, with 12 bases between. The length of the CDR3 is 14 residues. CDR3 in DNA: TGTGCCAGCAAGAGCCTCCAGGGCAATCAGCCCCAGCATTTT. Its translation is CASKSLQGNQPQHF.

J is TRBJ2-3 and V is TRBV19, with 7 bases matching TRBD2. V lost 6 bases, J lost 6 bases, and 6 bases stayed unmatched. CDR3 length: 13 residues. The V gene's germline CDR1 is LNHDA and CDR2 SQIVND (reference sequence). The CDR3 sequence: CASRPRGEDTQYF. The CDR3 DNA is TGTGCCAGTAGACCCCGGGGGGAGGATACGCAGTATTTT. The variable domain in full, completed from reference TRBV19 and TRBJ2-3, reads DGGITQSPKYLFRKEGQNVTLSCEQNLNHDAMYWYRQDPGQGLRLIYYSQIVNDFQKGDIAEGYSVSREKKESFPLTVTSAQKNPTAFYLCASRPRGEDTQYFGPGTRLTVL.

This clone was counted a few times. This rearrangement joins TRBV19 to TRBJ2-1; 8 bases agree with TRBD2. Germline CDR1 is LNHDA and CDR2 is SQIVND (reference sequence). The CDR3 consists of 14 residues. Trimming removed 5 bases from V and 5 bases from J; junction bases left unmatched: 5. In DNA, the CDR3 is TGTGCCAGTAGTCCCTTGGGACTAGACAATGAGCAGTTCTTC. Translation: CASSPLGLDNEQFF.

V is TRBV6-1 and J is TRBJ2-1; 7 bases are shared with TRBD2. The CDR3 runs to 14 residues. V trimming: 11 bases; J trimming: 2 bases; junction bases outside the gene matches: 9. From germline, CDR1 is MNHNS and CDR2 SASEGT. This CDR3 reads CAGGGLPTYNEQFF. The CDR3, as DNA: TGTGCCGGCGGGGGACTACCGACCTACAATGAGCAGTTCTTC.